This TCR beta chain was observed in a study of glioma-infiltrating T cells after dendritic cell vaccination. About the research overall: Autologous tumor lysate was loaded overnight onto monocyte-derived dendritic cells grown 7 to 8 days with IL-4 and GM-CSF. The study's findings and limits: Higher pretreatment TIL content predicted longer progression-free time and survival.

Patients had residual fresh-frozen tumor tissue and more than two years of survival data. As to this clone: The antigen is not known.

The V gene lost 0 bases and the J gene lost 5 bases, with 14 bases spanning the gap. The CDR3 sequence is 15 residues long. Per the germline V gene, CDR1 is LGHNA and CDR2 is YNFKEQ. The PCR used 60 V beta and 13 J beta primers. Data came from immunoSEQ multiplex PCR; TCRdb stores just in-frame clones and leaves some out. The table includes about 82,000 clones, 70% to 90% detected once. Source: blood, taken before dendritic cell vaccination. The chain is built from TRBV4-2 and TRBJ2-7, with a possible D match to TRBD1 (6 bases). This TCR came from a human donor with glioblastoma. The CDR3 coding sequence is TGTGCCAGCAGCCAAGATTGGCAGGGGTTCAACGAGCAGTACTTC. Translating it yields CASSQDWQGFNEQYF.